Shown below are 12 T cell receptor beta chains from a single sample sequenced in a study of blood T cells in healthy people across ages. A second PCR of about 7 to 12 cycles used a sample-barcoded 5' primer and a J-beta primer mix. One entry per CDR3 protein, called by TCRdb with MiXCR from the 5' RACE reads. In the table there are hundreds of thousands of distinct CDR3 sequences, about 53% of which are singletons. The sample consisted of blood. Receptors originate from a man in his 60s in good health.

The chain links TRBV5-1 to TRBJ2-5, with D perhaps matching TRBD2 (6 bases). The germline V and J ends were trimmed by 1 base and 11 bases, with 18 bases remaining between them. Germline CDR1 SGHRS, CDR2 YFSETQ. This CDR3 comprises 14 residues. CDR3 amino acids: CASSLSGGERVQYF. The CDR3 nucleotides read TGCGCCAGCAGCTTGTCCGGGGGAGAAAGGGTGCAGTACTTC.

This clonotype has a handful of counts. The chain is built from TRBV10-3 and TRBJ2-5, with 7 bases lining up with TRBD1. The CDR3 contains 12 residues. Germline V gives CDR1 ENHRY, CDR2 SYGVKD. V was pared by 10 bases and J by 5 bases, with 7 bases of the junction left unmatched. DNA of the CDR3: TGTGCCACCACAGGGGTTGAGGAGACCCAGTACTTC. As protein: CATTGVEETQYF.

This clonotype has at least ten counts. The chain is built from TRBV4-2 and TRBJ2-7, with TRBD2 matching over 9 bases. Trimming at V came to 4 bases and at J to 5 bases, leaving 3 bases not matched to a gene. Per the germline V gene, CDR1 is LGHNA and CDR2 is YNFKEQ. The CDR3 consists of 13 residues. CDR3 protein: CASSRLAGNEQYF. CDR3 sequence (DNA): TGTGCCAGCAGCCGGCTAGCGGGGAACGAGCAGTACTTC.

The V gene is TRBV9, the J gene TRBJ2-7; 7 nucleotides match TRBD1. CDR3 size: 14 residues. The germline V gene encodes CDR1 SGDLS and CDR2 YYNGEE. V trimming: 3 bases; J trimming: 0 bases; junction bases outside the gene matches: 3. The CDR3: CASSGDSSSYEQYF. The CDR3 coding sequence is TGTGCCAGCAGCGGGGACAGCAGCTCCTACGAGCAGTACTTC.

The chain carries TRBV5-6 and TRBJ2-4; D not certain. The DNA end lines up better with TRBJ2-7; the J call may be wrong. This CDR3 contains 14 residues. In germline, CDR1 is SGHDT, CDR2 YYEEEE. The CDR3 reads CASSLANTHYEQYF. Written as DNA, the CDR3 is TGTGCCAGCAGCTTGGCCAACACCCACTACGAGCAGTACTTC.

The rearrangement joins TRBV15 to TRBJ2-1; a possible D gene is TRBD2 (7 bases). V dropped 4 bases and J dropped 0 bases, with 25 bases sitting between them. CDR3 length: 20 amino acids. Germline assignment: CDR1 LNHNV and CDR2 YYDKDF (reference sequence). The chain's CDR3 is CATSTLGGGPSRSSYNEQFF. CDR3 sequence (DNA): TGTGCCACCAGCACCCTAGGGGGGGGGCCCTCCCGGAGCTCCTACAATGAGCAGTTCTTC.

The rearrangement joins TRBV5-1 to TRBJ2-5; D gene unclear. With the DNA end fitting TRBJ2-7 better, the J assignment may be wrong. The CDR3 is made up of 14 amino acids. Germline lookup yields CDR1 SGHRS and CDR2 YFSETQ. CDR3 nucleotide sequence: TGCGCCAGCAGCTGGAAGGGCAGAGACTACGAGCAGTACTTC. This sequence encodes CASSWKGRDYEQYF.

The sample holds a few counts of this clonotype. This chain uses TRBV18 with TRBJ2-7; D is possibly TRBD1 or TRBD2 (5 bases each). Germline CDR1 is KGHSH and CDR2 is LQKENI. Trimming removed 3 bases at V and 2 bases at J, with 14 bases between. This CDR3 has 15 residues. CDR3 loop: CASSPGLGTPYEQYF. The CDR3, as DNA: TGTGCCAGCTCACCTGGCCTGGGGACGCCCTACGAGCAGTACTTC.

The chain recombines TRBV28 with TRBJ2-1; TRBD1 agrees at 12 bases. CDR3 length: 16 amino acids. V trimming: 3 bases; J trimming: 5 bases; junction bases outside the gene matches: 5. Per germline, CDR1 MDHEN and CDR2 SYDVKM. The CDR3 loop is CASSFQGQGADNEQFF. The CDR3 DNA sequence: TGTGCCAGCAGTTTTCAGGGACAGGGGGCTGACAATGAGCAGTTCTTC. Looking up the rest from reference TRBV28 and TRBJ2-1 gives the full variable domain: DVKVTQSSRYLVKRTGEKVFLECVQDMDHENMFWYRQDPGLGLRLIYFSYDVKMKEKGDIPEGYSVSREKKERFSLILESASTNQTSMYLCASSFQGQGADNEQFFGPGTRLTVL.

This CDR3 is CASSHGVIPDRDEKLFF. CDR3 nucleotides: TGTGCCAGCAGCCACGGAGTCATACCCGATCGGGATGAAAAACTGTTTTTT. The chain has TRBV6-1 and TRBJ1-4; D is ambiguous. Germline V lookup: CDR1 MNHNS, CDR2 SASEGT. The CDR3 consists of 17 residues. V shed 6 bases and J shed 6 bases, with 23 bases lying between them.

This chain connects TRBV10-3 to TRBJ2-5; 8 bases agree with TRBD2. The CDR3 extends over 14 amino acids. Per the germline V gene, CDR1 is ENHRY and CDR2 is SYGVKD. V dropped 8 bases and J dropped 7; count of bases not matched to a gene: 12. The CDR3 DNA reads TGTGCCATCCGAGAAGCGGGGGCCAGGGGGACCCAGTACTTC. Translated: CAIREAGARGTQYF.

The genes are TRBV29-1 and TRBJ2-5; 11 bases are a match to TRBD2. J lost 2 bases, V lost 8 bases, and 4 bases had no gene match. Germline values: CDR1 SQVTM, CDR2 ANQGSEA. The CDR3 runs 13 residues. The CDR3, as DNA: TGCAGCACCAGGACTAGCGGGCAAGAGACCCAGTACTTC. Its protein is CSTRTSGQETQYF.